Sequencing of this T cell receptor (beta chain) was carried out in a study of cytomegalovirus exposure and HLA in healthy donors. The repertoire was sequenced with immunoSEQ multiplex PCR; TCRdb's copy has only in-frame clones and lacks some. Of some 140,000 clones detected, approximately 87% appear once; the ten largest clones hold under 3%. This clone occurred once. V was shortened by 2 bases and J by 4 bases, with 11 bases between the two germline ends. CDR1 and CDR2 from the germline V gene are SEHNR and FQNEAQ (reference sequence). The CDR3 totals 14 residues. The gene calls are TRBV7-9 and TRBJ1-2; no clear D. Specimen: PBMCs. The sequence came from a man between 18 and 29 years old in good health and CMV-seronegative. CDR3: CASSLFAAPYGYTF. In DNA form, the CDR3 reads TGTGCCAGCAGCTTATTCGCGGCACCCTATGGCTACACCTTC.